The present T cell receptor beta chain was sequenced within a study of human T cells and chemical hapten exposure. Study-wide context: Investigators sensitized approximately 2 cm by approximately 2 cm of upper inner arm skin with 2% DPC. Across its roughly 24 weeks, the study gave patients weekly diphenylcyclopropenone doses to the scalp.

MiXCR, run by TCRdb on the RACE reads, gives a single entry per CDR3 protein. The sample lists around 60,000 distinct CDR3 sequences, about 7% occurring once. Time point in this sample: pre-sensitization, week 0. Treatment noted: therapeutic diphenylcyclopropenone sensitization with weekly scalp DPC. Unfractionated whole blood yielded total RNA. Whole-study findings and limits: TCRs exceeding a frequency of 1 in 1000 stayed unchanged under DPC sensitization.

With V trimmed by 4 bases and J by 6 bases, 5 bases remained unmatched. The germline V gene has CDR1 MNHEY and CDR2 SVGAGI. The CDR3 runs to 14 residues. This clonotype was picked up many times. The target antigen is unknown. The chain employs TRBV6-5 and TRBJ1-5, with 8 bases aligning to TRBD1. The sequencing here drew on whole blood, taken in connection with sensitization to the hapten diphenylcyclopropenone (DPC). This sequence originates from a woman aged 25-40 years with alopecia areata. Some clones in this sample may be carry-over from other donors' samples. The CDR3 reads CASSLTGGAQPQHF. The CDR3, as DNA: TGTGCCAGCAGTTTAACAGGGGGAGCTCAGCCCCAGCATTTT.